The 26 T cell receptor beta chains given below trace back to one sample, sequenced in a study of cytomegalovirus exposure and HLA in healthy donors. Measured with immunoSEQ multiplex PCR; TCRdb has only the in-frame clones, and not every one. The sample gives 150,000 to 200,000 clones, roughly 83% of which show up once; roughly a tenth is in the top ten. Sequencing was done on a sample of PBMCs. These receptor sequences come from a man aged 25 to 45 in good health and CMV-seropositive.

The chain joins TRBV27 to TRBJ2-7, with 8 bases aligning to TRBD2. CDR1 is MNHEY, CDR2 SMNVEV, per germline (reference sequence). There are 15 residues in the CDR3. Trimming at V came to 3 bases and at J to 0 bases, leaving 4 bases not matched to a gene. The CDR3 spells CASSLVSGVSYEQYF. Here the CDR3 DNA reads TGTGCCAGCAGTTTGGTTAGCGGGGTCTCCTACGAGCAGTACTTC.

J is TRBJ2-1 and V is TRBV9; D is uncertain. Trimming left V 0 bases short and J 9 bases short, with 10 bases between. The CDR3 runs 13 residues. The germline V gene encodes CDR1 SGDLS and CDR2 YYNGEE. The CDR3 region is CASSVAPSVEQFF. As DNA, the CDR3 is TGTGCCAGCAGCGTAGCCCCTAGTGTTGAGCAGTTCTTC. The variable domain in full, with the rest retrieved from reference TRBV9 and TRBJ2-1, is DSGVTQTPKHLITATGQRVTLRCSPRSGDLSVYWYQQSLDQGLQFLIQYYNGEERAKGNILERFSAQQFPDLHSELNLSSLELGDSALYFCASSVAPSVEQFFGPGTRLTVL.

V gene TRBV5-1 combines with J gene TRBJ2-4; 7 nucleotides line up with TRBD2. The ends lost 4 bases at V and 5 bases at J; junction bases unmatched: 9. The CDR3 is made up of 15 amino acids. Germline V gene sequence: CDR1 SGHRS, CDR2 YFSETQ. CDR3 amino acids: CASSLRGGDQNIQYF. CDR3 nucleotides: TGCGCCAGCAGCCTGCGCGGGGGAGATCAAAACATTCAGTACTTC.

This clone was counted once. The chain links TRBV5-4 to TRBJ2-2, with D possibly being TRBD1 (5 bases). CDR1 and CDR2 from the germline V gene are SGHNT and YYREEE (reference sequence). The CDR3 sequence is 15 residues long. Between the trimmed V and J ends, which lost 5 bases and 4 bases, there was a span of 15 bases. CDR3 loop: CASSHRQTVTGELFF. The CDR3 DNA reads TGTGCCAGCAGTCACCGACAGACCGTCACCGGGGAGCTGTTTTTT.

The V call is TRBV6-5, the J call TRBJ1-1, with TRBD1 matching 9 bases. V was pared by 2 bases and J by 3 bases, with 7 bases of the junction left unmatched. The germline V gene has CDR1 MNHEY and CDR2 SVGAGI. This CDR3 comprises 16 residues. CDR3 bases: TGTGCCAGCAGTTACACGGGACAGGGTAGGGACACTGAAGCTTTCTTT. It specifies CASSYTGQGRDTEAFF.

This chain links TRBV9 with TRBJ1-1; 7 bases align to TRBD1. Trimming cost V 4 bases and J 5 bases; bases outside gene matches: 14. The germline gives CDR1 SGDLS, CDR2 YYNGEE. The CDR3 is 16 residues long. This CDR3 is CASSQQGRGLATEAFF. The CDR3 DNA follows: TGTGCCAGCAGCCAACAGGGTAGGGGGCTAGCGACTGAAGCTTTCTTT.

The chain couples TRBV6-5 to TRBJ2-7; possibly TRBD2 for D (5 bases). The CDR3 runs 15 residues. CDR1 and CDR2 (germline): MNHEY, SVGAGI. V was shortened by 0 bases and J by 2 bases, with 11 bases between the two germline ends. The CDR3 sequence: CASSYSTRAAYEQYF. Here the CDR3 DNA reads TGTGCCAGCAGTTACTCGACGAGGGCGGCCTACGAGCAGTACTTC.

This chain joins TRBV28 and TRBJ1-4, with 9 nucleotides matching TRBD1. Trimming took 6 bases from V and 8 from J; bases not matched to a gene: 4. The CDR3 contains 13 residues. CDR1 is MDHEN, CDR2 SYDVKM, per germline. In nucleotides, the CDR3 is TGTGCCAGCAGGGGACAGGGTGGGGAAAAACTGTTTTTT. This translates into CASRGQGGEKLFF. Together with reference TRBV28 and TRBJ1-4, the CDR3 gives the full variable domain: DVKVTQSSRYLVKRTGEKVFLECVQDMDHENMFWYRQDPGLGLRLIYFSYDVKMKEKGDIPEGYSVSREKKERFSLILESASTNQTSMYLCASRGQGGEKLFFGSGTQLSVL.

This clone was observed a handful of times. V usage is TRBV9 and J usage is TRBJ2-3, with 14 positions matching TRBD2. V gave up 4 bases and J gave up 8 bases; unmatched junction bases: 18. Looked up from germline, CDR1 is SGDLS and CDR2 is YYNGEE. This CDR3 has 19 amino acids. DNA of the CDR3: TGTGCCAGCAGCCCTCGTCCCGGGACTAGCGGGAGTTTTTTTGGTACGCAGTATTTT. It yields the protein CASSPRPGTSGSFFGTQYF.

The chain employs TRBV7-2 and TRBJ2-1; 13 bases map to TRBD2. The CDR3 runs to 18 residues. CDR1 is SGHTA and CDR2 is FQGNSA in the germline V gene. V gave up 0 bases and J gave up 3 bases; unmatched junction bases: 5. CDR3 region: CASSLARGLAGRYNEQFF. DNA of the CDR3: TGTGCCAGCAGCTTAGCGAGGGGACTAGCGGGGCGCTACAATGAGCAGTTCTTC.

The chain is built from TRBV10-3 and TRBJ1-1; D gene ambiguous. From germline, CDR1 is ENHRY and CDR2 SYGVKD. V was pared by 4 bases and J by 1 base, with 7 bases between. CDR3 length: 13 amino acids. CDR3 in amino acids: CAISVEENTEAFF. The DNA for the CDR3 is TGTGCCATCAGTGTGGAGGAGAACACTGAAGCTTTCTTT.

The chain employs TRBV28 and TRBJ1-1; D remains ambiguous. Germline V gene sequence: CDR1 MDHEN, CDR2 SYDVKM. The length of the CDR3 is 12 residues. V gave up 5 bases and J gave up 2 bases, with 6 bases separating them. CDR3 residues: CASSEGNTEAFF. CDR3 DNA: TGTGCCAGCAGTGAGGGAAACACTGAAGCTTTCTTT.

The chain joins TRBV9 to TRBJ2-3, with 11 bases matching TRBD2. The CDR3 is 16 amino acids. Unmatched junction bases numbered 5, after V lost 1 base and J lost 4 bases. Germline CDR1 is SGDLS and CDR2 is YYNGEE. The DNA of the CDR3 is TGTGCCAGCAGCGTATTTAGCGGGAGGGCGGCAGATACGCAGTATTTT. Amino acid sequence: CASSVFSGRAADTQYF.

The chain carries TRBV4-3 and TRBJ1-6; TRBD1 matches 10 bases. CDR3 length equals 18 residues. In germline, CDR1 is LGHNA, CDR2 YSLEER. Trimming took 4 bases from V and 0 from J; bases not matched to a gene: 6. CDR3 protein: CASSRARDRGSYNSPLHF. The CDR3 DNA reads TGCGCCAGCAGCCGCGCTAGGGACAGGGGCTCCTATAATTCACCCCTCCACTTT.

This clone appeared a few times. The rearrangement uses TRBV2 and TRBJ1-5, with D tentatively TRBD1 (5 bases). Germline values: CDR1 SNHLY, CDR2 FYNNEI. The CDR3 is 16 residues long. V was pared by 0 bases and J by 7 bases, with 16 bases between. DNA of the CDR3: TGTGCCAGCAGTGAAGCGCTGCGGGGGAGGAACCAGCCCCAGCATTTT. Residues: CASSEALRGRNQPQHF.

This clone was detected only a few times. The chain couples TRBV28 to TRBJ2-1; D might be TRBD2 (6 bases). This CDR3 has 12 amino acids. Trimming removed 3 bases from V and 12 bases from J, with 12 bases in between. The germline CDR1 and CDR2 sequences are MDHEN and SYDVKM. The CDR3 bases are TGTGCCAGCAGTTTTTTCCGGGGGTGGCAGTTCTTC. It yields the protein CASSFFRGWQFF.

The gene calls are TRBV7-9 and TRBJ2-7, with a tentative D call TRBD2 (6 bases). The V end lost 1 base, the J end lost 0 bases, and 7 bases lay between the germline ends. The CDR3 is 14 residues long. Germline V gene sequence: CDR1 SEHNR, CDR2 FQNEAQ (reference sequence). This CDR3 reads CASSLGGVSYEQYF. For the CDR3, the DNA is TGTGCCAGCAGCTTAGGCGGGGTCTCCTACGAGCAGTACTTC.

The CDR3 region is CASSIGGQGFPYEQYF. For the CDR3, the DNA is TGTGCCAGTAGTATAGGTGGACAGGGGTTTCCCTACGAGCAGTACTTC. V gene TRBV19 combines with J gene TRBJ2-7, with TRBD1 matching 9 bases. The CDR3 runs 16 residues. V was pared by 1 base and J by 2 bases, with 6 bases of the junction left unmatched. CDR1 LNHDA and CDR2 SQIVND come from the germline V gene (reference sequence).

This clone was counted a single time. The genes are TRBV27 and TRBJ1-1; maybe TRBD1 (5 bases). The germline V and J ends were trimmed by 5 bases and 8 bases, with 18 bases remaining between them. This CDR3 spans 14 amino acids. Germline loops: CDR1 MNHEY, CDR2 SMNVEV (reference sequence). The CDR3 sequence: CASSPWVGEAEAFF. The CDR3 nucleotides read TGTGCCAGCAGTCCTTGGGTGGGGGAGGCCGAAGCTTTCTTT.

As concerns this clone: Other DNA sequences in the sample encode the same CDR3. This chain links TRBV9 with TRBJ2-3; 9 nucleotides align to TRBD2. The V segment lost 0 bases and the J segment 3 bases; nucleotides outside the gene matches: 2. The CDR3 has 15 residues. Germline V gene data show CDR1 as SGDLS and CDR2 as YYNGEE. CDR3 DNA sequence: TGTGCCAGCAGCGTAGGCCTAGCGGGAACAGATACGCAGTATTTT. Its protein is CASSVGLAGTDTQYF.

The chain links TRBV6-5 to TRBJ2-5; possibly TRBD2 for D (7 bases). V was pared by 7 bases and J by 5 bases, with 17 bases between. CDR1 is MNHEY and CDR2 is SVGAGI in the germline V gene. The CDR3 is made up of 14 amino acids. CDR3 nucleotide sequence: TGTGCCAGCACCGACCGGGGGGCCCCCGAGACCCAGTACTTC. It encodes CASTDRGAPETQYF.

This chain connects TRBV6-5 to TRBJ2-7; the D gene is possibly TRBD2 (6 bases). The CDR3 covers 14 residues. Trimming stripped 5 bases from V and 3 bases from J, with 14 bases between. Looked up from germline, CDR1 is MNHEY and CDR2 is SVGAGI. CDR3: CASSQWPGGYEQYF. In DNA, the CDR3 is TGTGCCAGCAGTCAGTGGCCCGGGGGCTACGAGCAGTACTTC.

V gene TRBV19 combines with J gene TRBJ2-7; D not certain. The CDR3 totals 13 residues. Germline loops: CDR1 LNHDA, CDR2 SQIVND (reference sequence). V was clipped by 3 bases and J by 6 bases, with 12 bases between them. CDR3 sequence (DNA): TGTGCCAGTAGTATTCTGGGCCCCAGCGAGCAGTACTTC. Its protein product is CASSILGPSEQYF.

This chain joins TRBV10-3 and TRBJ1-1, with D possibly TRBD1 on 6 matching bases. Germline V gene sequence: CDR1 ENHRY, CDR2 SYGVKD. Trimming left V 6 bases short and J 5 bases short, with 16 bases between. The CDR3 spans 14 residues. This chain's CDR3 is CAIRQGLERTEAFF. CDR3 sequence (DNA): TGTGCCATCAGACAGGGTTTAGAGAGGACTGAAGCTTTCTTT.

V gene TRBV19 combines with J gene TRBJ2-1; D unclear. CDR3 length equals 16 residues. The V gene lost 1 base and the J gene lost 0 bases, with 10 bases spanning the gap. Germline CDR1 is LNHDA and CDR2 is SQIVND (reference sequence). CDR3 amino acids: CASSIARLSSYNEQFF. CDR3 nucleotide sequence: TGTGCCAGTAGTATAGCTAGGCTGAGCTCCTACAATGAGCAGTTCTTC.

The chain couples TRBV27 to TRBJ2-1, with 7 nucleotides matching TRBD2. Germline V CDR1 and CDR2: MNHEY, SMNVEV (reference sequence). The ends lost 5 bases at V and 0 bases at J; junction bases unmatched: 13. This CDR3 has 18 amino acids. The CDR3 reads CASSPPGSGVISYNEQFF. CDR3 DNA: TGTGCCAGCAGTCCCCCAGGAAGCGGGGTGATCTCCTACAATGAGCAGTTCTTC.